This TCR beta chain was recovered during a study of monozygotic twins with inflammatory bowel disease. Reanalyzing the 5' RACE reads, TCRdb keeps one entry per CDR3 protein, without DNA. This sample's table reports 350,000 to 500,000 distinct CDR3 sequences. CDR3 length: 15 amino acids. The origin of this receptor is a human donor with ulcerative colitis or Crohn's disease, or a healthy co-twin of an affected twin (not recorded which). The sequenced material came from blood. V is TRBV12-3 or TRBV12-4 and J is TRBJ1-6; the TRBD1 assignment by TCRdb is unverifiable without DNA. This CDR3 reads CASSFSSQGYSPLHF.